The subject of this entry is one T cell receptor beta chain. This clone's antigen is unknown. Base qualities are not recorded, but no much larger clone differs from it by a single base. These data are taken from a study of technical replicates of blood from a handful of donors (dated by TCRdb to between 2016 and 2019). The library was made by the immunoSEQ multiplex PCR assay. In its TCRdb copy, this immuneACCESS table keeps in-frame sequences only and misses some clones. Where compared with another copy, unresolved V genes explain less than half of these, and the others have no known cause. The sample table contains 65,000 to 90,000 clones; only one count was recorded for roughly 93% of them. The ten largest clonotypes hold 0.2% to 0.25% of the sample. Sequences MNHNS (CDR1) and SASEGT (CDR2) are obtained from the germline V gene. From its cysteine to its phenylalanine, the CDR3 spans 13 amino acids. The entry retains the CDR3 DNA only, 39 bases that are in frame from base 1. V and J lose 6 bases and 2 bases, and a span of 11 bases separates them.

This receptor chain uses TRBV6-1 and TRBJ2-7, with a weak D call of TRBD2 (5 bases match). The origin of this receptor is a human donor in good health. The sequencing sample was made of T cells isolated from PBMCs. The sequenced DNA: TGTGCCAGCAGAGTTAGCGACGCCTACGAGCAGTACTTC. Translated, this is CASRVSDAYEQYF.